What follows are 28 T cell receptor beta chains derived from one specimen sequenced in a study of PD-L1 blockade in urothelial cancer (dated by TCRdb to about 2017). Per the publication, the time point label means: pretreatment peripheral blood. Library construction relied on the immunoSEQ multiplex PCR assay. TCRdb obtained this table from immuneACCESS and retained in-frame rearrangements with V and J assigned. These tables miss some clones; where compared with another copy, unresolved V genes account for less than half of the shortfall, and the remainder is unexplained. This sample gives fewer than 80,000 clones in total; 81% of them show up just once. The ten largest clones add up to 3.2% of the sample. Sample: PBMCs, taken around atezolizumab (anti-PD-L1) treatment. These receptors originate from a man in his sixties or seventies with urothelial cancer.

The sample holds one count of this clone. The chain is built from TRBV5-6 and TRBJ2-7; D is possibly TRBD2 (5 bases). CDR3 size: 14 residues. CDR1 SGHDT and CDR2 YYEEEE come from the germline V gene. V shed 2 bases and J shed 3 bases, with 12 bases lying between them. The CDR3: CASSLQRFLYEQYF. DNA for the CDR3: TGTGCCAGCAGCTTACAGCGGTTCCTCTACGAGCAGTACTTC.

The chain combines TRBV29-1 with TRBJ1-2; 7 bases align to TRBD1. The CDR3 length is 13 residues. The V gene's germline CDR1 is SQVTM and CDR2 ANQGSEA. V shed 3 bases, J shed 5 bases, and the junction held 6 bases outside the gene matches. The CDR3: CSVDFSGGYGYTF. The CDR3, as DNA: TGCAGCGTTGACTTTTCAGGGGGGTATGGCTACACCTTC.

The CDR3 sequence: CASSTTGGGQPQHF. CDR3 DNA sequence: TGTGCCAGTAGTACAACAGGGGGCGGGCAGCCCCAGCATTTT. The chain carries TRBV19 and TRBJ1-5; 9 nucleotides align to TRBD1. Trimming cost V 4 bases and J 7 bases; bases outside gene matches: 5. Germline CDR1 LNHDA, CDR2 SQIVND (reference sequence). The CDR3 spans 14 residues.

V is TRBV19 and J is TRBJ2-1; TRBD1 matches at 7 bases. Germline CDR1 LNHDA, CDR2 SQIVND (reference sequence). The CDR3 runs to 15 residues. With 8 bases clipped from V and 6 bases from J, the junction kept 13 bases outside the gene matches. CDR3 sequence (DNA): TGTGCCAGTGCAATCGGACAGGTTTTAGGCAATGAGCAGTTCTTC. It translates to CASAIGQVLGNEQFF.

The chain carries TRBV27 and TRBJ2-1, with 7 positions matching TRBD1. CDR1 MNHEY and CDR2 SMNVEV come from the germline V gene (reference sequence). The CDR3 consists of 15 residues. Trimming cost V 4 bases and J 2 bases; bases outside gene matches: 5. This CDR3 is CASSYRGAPYNEQFF. In DNA form, the CDR3 reads TGTGCCAGCAGTTACAGGGGAGCCCCCTACAATGAGCAGTTCTTC.

The chain joins TRBV5-1 to TRBJ1-5; D perhaps matches TRBD1 (6 bases). The CDR3 is 15 amino acids. Trimming took 0 bases from V and 5 from J, leaving 12 bases between them. The germline V gene has CDR1 SGHRS and CDR2 YFSETQ. The chain's CDR3 is CASSLDPNRDQPQHF. CDR3 bases: TGCGCCAGCAGCTTGGACCCTAACAGGGATCAGCCCCAGCATTTT.

This chain connects TRBV7-2 to TRBJ2-3; 11 positions match TRBD1. This CDR3 contains 18 residues. Losses at the gene ends were 5 bases for V and 1 base for J; bases not matched to a gene: 11. Germline V gives CDR1 SGHTA, CDR2 FQGNSA. The CDR3 sequence: CASSPGTGGFTRTDTQYF. Here the CDR3 DNA reads TGTGCCAGCAGCCCTGGGACAGGGGGTTTCACGCGCACAGATACGCAGTATTTT.

This clone appeared a few times. V usage is TRBV5-6 and J usage is TRBJ2-1, with 8 nucleotides matching TRBD2. The CDR3 consists of 16 residues. Germline assignment: CDR1 SGHDT and CDR2 YYEEEE. V shed 4 bases, J shed 9 bases, and the junction held 15 bases outside the gene matches. The CDR3 DNA sequence: TGTGCCAGCAGCCCCTGGACTAGCTCCCTGACGGGTGAGCAGTTCTTC. Amino acids: CASSPWTSSLTGEQFF.

The chain couples TRBV19 to TRBJ2-1; tentative D call: TRBD2 (6 bases). V shed 3 bases and J shed 10 bases, with 16 bases lying between them. There are 14 residues in the CDR3. From germline, CDR1 is LNHDA and CDR2 SQIVND (reference sequence). This CDR3 reads CASSIGPGRWEQFF. The CDR3 nucleotides are TGTGCCAGTAGTATCGGTCCGGGGAGGTGGGAGCAGTTCTTC.

There are a few counts of this clone. This chain joins TRBV27 and TRBJ2-7; maybe TRBD2 (5 bases). V lost 3 bases and J lost 2, with 14 bases in between. CDR3 size: 15 residues. Germline CDR1 and CDR2: MNHEY and SMNVEV (reference sequence). The CDR3 here is CASSLRPRGAYEQYF. CDR3 DNA sequence: TGTGCCAGCAGTTTGCGACCCCGGGGAGCCTACGAGCAGTACTTC.

This sequence joins TRBV19 and TRBJ2-7; 9 bases are a match to TRBD2. With 0 bases clipped from V and 0 bases from J, the junction kept 6 bases outside the gene matches. Germline V gives CDR1 LNHDA, CDR2 SQIVND (reference sequence). The CDR3 totals 17 residues. The CDR3 DNA follows: TGTGCCAGTAGTATAGATCTGGGTAGCGGGAGCTCCTACGAGCAGTACTTC. This sequence encodes CASSIDLGSGSSYEQYF.

The sample holds one count of this clone. The genes are TRBV11-2 and TRBJ1-3; D is uncertain. CDR1 is SGHAT and CDR2 is FQNNGV in the germline V gene. The CDR3 is 15 amino acids. V lost 5 bases, J lost 4 bases, and 15 bases lay in between. The CDR3 loop reads CASSPLRTFGNTIYF. CDR3 DNA: TGTGCCAGCAGCCCACTGCGCACCTTCGGAAACACCATATATTTT. Full variable domain (outside the CDR3, taken from reference TRBV11-2 and TRBJ1-3): EAGVAQSPRYKIIEKRQSVAFWCNPISGHATLYWYQQILGQGPKLLIQFQNNGVVDDSQLPKDRFSAERLKGVDSTLKIQPAKLEDSAVYLCASSPLRTFGNTIYFGEGSWLTVV.

This clone occurred a few times. V gene TRBV2 combines with J gene TRBJ2-1, with no clear D. Germline loops: CDR1 SNHLY, CDR2 FYNNEI. The CDR3 covers 11 residues. Trimming removed 6 bases from V and 3 bases from J, with 3 bases in between. The CDR3, as DNA: TGTGCCAGCAGCTACTACAATGAGCAGTTCTTC. It translates to CASSYYNEQFF.

This sequence joins TRBV6-5 and TRBJ1-5; D might be TRBD1 (6 bases). V lost 6 bases and J lost 7, with 13 bases in between. The CDR3 is made up of 13 amino acids. Germline V CDR1 and CDR2: MNHEY, SVGAGI. CDR3 amino acids: CASSLGQKQPQHF. The CDR3 bases are TGTGCCAGCAGCCTCGGACAGAAGCAGCCCCAGCATTTT.

The chain links TRBV18 to TRBJ2-3; D remains unclear. The length of the CDR3 is 14 residues. The germline V gene encodes CDR1 KGHSH and CDR2 LQKENI. The V and J ends lost 3 bases and 2 bases respectively, with 9 bases between them. The CDR3 loop reads CASSPAAITDTQYF. The CDR3 DNA sequence: TGTGCCAGCTCACCGGCGGCTATCACAGATACGCAGTATTTT.

This clone is a singleton in its sample. The chain has TRBV12-2 and TRBJ2-7; the D call of TRBD2 is as the table states it, not checked on the DNA. TRBV12-2 is a pseudogene locus. This CDR3 contains 18 residues. The CDR3 region has the DNA TGTGCAAGTCGCTTAGGGACGCGGGAGGGCCGAGGGGTCTACGAGCAGTACTTC. Its translation is CASRLGTREGRGVYEQYF.

The V call is TRBV19, the J call TRBJ2-5; D possibly corresponds to TRBD1 (6 bases). Germline values: CDR1 LNHDA, CDR2 SQIVND (reference sequence). The CDR3 totals 12 residues. Deletions cut 8 bases from V and 1 base from J, with 8 bases between. The CDR3 is CASSQGQETQYF. CDR3 DNA: TGTGCCAGTTCACAGGGCCAAGAGACCCAGTACTTC. The full variable domain, its missing parts supplied by reference TRBV19 and TRBJ2-5, is DGGITQSPKYLFRKEGQNVTLSCEQNLNHDAMYWYRQDPGQGLRLIYYSQIVNDFQKGDIAEGYSVSREKKESFPLTVTSAQKNPTAFYLCASSQGQETQYFGPGTRLLVL.

The rearrangement uses TRBV9 and TRBJ2-7; TRBD1 might be the D (7 bases). V was pared by 0 bases and J by 5 bases, with 15 bases between. CDR1 SGDLS and CDR2 YYNGEE come from the germline V gene. The length of the CDR3 is 15 residues. DNA for the CDR3: TGTGCCAGCAGCGTAGGTCCAGGGGGAGGCCACGAGCAGTACTTC. As protein: CASSVGPGGGHEQYF.

The J gene is TRBJ1-1, the V gene TRBV2; 8 bases agree with TRBD1. CDR1 is SNHLY and CDR2 is FYNNEI in the germline V gene. CDR3 size: 14 residues. The V segment lost 5 bases and the J segment 4 bases; nucleotides outside the gene matches: 6. The CDR3 spells CASSTDRGGTEAFF. The CDR3 region has the DNA TGTGCCAGCAGTACAGACAGGGGTGGCACTGAAGCTTTCTTT.

The genes are TRBV18 and TRBJ1-1, with TRBD1 matching over 8 bases. Trimming took 3 bases from V and 6 from J; bases not matched to a gene: 9. The germline V gene has CDR1 KGHSH and CDR2 LQKENI. There are 15 residues in the CDR3. CDR3 DNA sequence: TGTGCCAGCTCACCGACGCAGGGGGCCGGGTCTGAAGCTTTCTTT. Its protein product is CASSPTQGAGSEAFF.

This clone showed up just once. The chain combines TRBV7-9 with TRBJ1-2; D gene uncertain. Germline V gives CDR1 SEHNR, CDR2 FQNEAQ (reference sequence). V gave up 5 bases and J gave up 3 bases, with 16 bases separating them. The CDR3 is 15 amino acids. CDR3: CASSPYEPTHYGYTF. CDR3 bases: TGTGCCAGCAGCCCCTATGAGCCGACTCACTATGGCTACACCTTC.

The chain recombines TRBV5-1 with TRBJ2-3; 7 bases align to TRBD2. This CDR3 has 15 amino acids. The V gene's germline CDR1 is SGHRS and CDR2 YFSETQ. The ends lost 3 bases at V and 4 bases at J; junction bases unmatched: 8. CDR3 DNA: TGCGCCAGCAGCTCCCTCCGCGGGAGTGCAGATACGCAGTATTTT. This codes for CASSSLRGSADTQYF.

J is TRBJ1-2 and V is TRBV19; 8 bases match TRBD1. This CDR3 is 17 amino acids long. Germline-derived CDR1 and CDR2 are LNHDA and SQIVND (reference sequence). The trim removed 3 bases at V and 5 bases at J, leaving 14 bases unmatched. The CDR3 DNA is TGTGCCAGTAGTATGATTGCAGGGGGCGAAGCGAGGTATGGCTACACCTTC. Translating it yields CASSMIAGGEARYGYTF.

The chain combines TRBV6-4 with TRBJ2-1; D is ambiguous. Germline-derived CDR1 and CDR2 are MRHNA and SNTAGT. V gave up 2 bases and J gave up 5 bases, with 10 bases separating them. This CDR3 has 14 residues. CDR3 sequence: CASSDTNRDNEQFF. The CDR3 nucleotides read TGTGCCAGCAGTGACACGAACAGAGACAATGAGCAGTTCTTC.

The V and J genes are TRBV9 and TRBJ2-2; 8 bases line up with TRBD1. V lost 4 bases, J lost 5 bases, and 7 bases stayed unmatched. CDR1 and CDR2 from the germline V gene are SGDLS and YYNGEE. The CDR3 extends over 15 amino acids. This chain's CDR3 is CASSSRTGTTGELFF. The DNA for the CDR3 is TGTGCCAGCAGCAGCAGGACAGGGACTACCGGGGAGCTGTTTTTT.

The genes are TRBV15 and TRBJ2-5; 14 positions match TRBD2. In germline, CDR1 is LNHNV, CDR2 YYDKDF (reference sequence). Trimming removed 0 bases from V and 1 base from J; junction bases left unmatched: 10. The CDR3 totals 20 residues. The CDR3 loop is CATSRDRGLAGEFGQETQYF. The DNA for the CDR3 is TGTGCCACCAGCAGAGATAGGGGACTAGCGGGAGAGTTTGGCCAAGAGACCCAGTACTTC.

The chain joins TRBV2 to TRBJ2-1; 10 positions match TRBD2. The CDR3 spans 12 residues. The germline V gene encodes CDR1 SNHLY and CDR2 FYNNEI. Trimming removed 6 bases from V and 10 bases from J; junction bases left unmatched: 3. The CDR3 region is CASSVLAGEQFF. CDR3 sequence (DNA): TGTGCCAGCAGCGTACTAGCGGGAGAGCAGTTCTTC.

This chain links TRBV27 with TRBJ2-7; the D is unclear. Trimming took 0 bases from V and 2 from J, leaving 5 bases between them. The CDR3 is made up of 13 amino acids. From germline, CDR1 is MNHEY and CDR2 SMNVEV (reference sequence). CDR3 region: CASSLSLPYEQYF. CDR3 DNA sequence: TGTGCCAGCAGTTTATCCCTACCCTACGAGCAGTACTTC.